This T cell receptor (beta chain) derives from a study of T-cell reconstitution after alpha-beta-depleted transplantation in children. It was with unique molecular identifiers that the TCRbeta library was prepared. In TCRdb, the PCR reads were re-called with MiXCR into one record per CDR3 protein. Of 500,000 to 750,000 distinct CDR3 sequences in the sample, 25% to 30% are singletons; the top ten hold less than 40%. Overall study findings and caveats: Where some patients showed high TCRbeta diversity at day 60, it came from recipient T cells and thymic progenitors that had survived. Reportedly, only several hundred clones from non-depleted graft cells drove alpha-beta T-cell counts at about two months. A year had passed since transplant, and T-cell counts and diversity by then came mostly from newly produced T cells.

Germline assignment: CDR1 SGHRS and CDR2 YFSETQ. This CDR3 spans 13 amino acids. V lost 5 bases and J lost 4, with 10 bases in between. This clonotype turned up a few times. Its antigen is unknown. This chain uses TRBV5-1 with TRBJ2-1; no reliable D call. The sample consisted of PBMCs, taken before TCRalphabeta/CD19-depleted stem cell transplant. The receptor was derived from a boy under two years old with Wiskott-Aldrich syndrome, due to receive a stem cell transplant. The CDR3 here is CASSTEVYNEQFF. The CDR3 DNA follows: TGCGCCAGCAGTACAGAGGTATACAATGAGCAGTTCTTC.